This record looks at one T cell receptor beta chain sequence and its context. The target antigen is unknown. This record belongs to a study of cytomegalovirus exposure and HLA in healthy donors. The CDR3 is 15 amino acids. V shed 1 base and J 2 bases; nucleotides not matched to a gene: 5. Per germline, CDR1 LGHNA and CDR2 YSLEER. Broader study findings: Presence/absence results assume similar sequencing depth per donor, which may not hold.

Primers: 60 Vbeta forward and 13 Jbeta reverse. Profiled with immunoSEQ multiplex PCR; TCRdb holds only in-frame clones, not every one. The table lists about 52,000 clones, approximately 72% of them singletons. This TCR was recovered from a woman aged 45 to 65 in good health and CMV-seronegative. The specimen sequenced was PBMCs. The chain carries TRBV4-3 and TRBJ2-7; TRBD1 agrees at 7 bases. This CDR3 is CASSQGDSLTYEQYF. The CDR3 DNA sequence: TGCGCCAGCAGCCAAGGGGACAGCTTGACCTACGAGCAGTACTTC.